A single TCR beta chain is shown here with its context. The sample contains more than one DNA sequence encoding this CDR3. Measured with immunoSEQ multiplex PCR; TCRdb has only the in-frame clones, and not every one. The repertoire includes roughly 360,000 clones, approximately 87% of them detected once, and 1% to 1.5% sits in the top ten. The data belong to a study of blood T cell repertoires in COVID-19. V lost 1 base and J lost 2, with 5 bases in between. The CDR3 length is 13 residues. The sequencing sample was made of PBMCs or T cells enriched from blood (not recorded which). The clonotype originates from a man under 40 who had recovered from COVID-19. The chain links TRBV12-3 or TRBV12-4 to TRBJ1-2, with D uncertain. The CDR3 loop reads CASSLDRNYGYTF. The CDR3 DNA reads as TGTGCCAGCAGTTTAGACAGAAACTATGGCTACACCTTC.